The clone carrying this T cell receptor beta chain was observed a handful of times. The antigen is unknown. The CDR3 length is 13 residues. Trimming took off 4 bases at V and 6 bases at J, with 12 bases between the two ends. CDR1 MDHEN and CDR2 SYDVKM come from the germline V gene. TCRdb redid the calling of the 5' RACE reads with MiXCR, one entry per CDR3 protein. The repertoire has 7,400 or so distinct CDR3 sequences, roughly 39% of them found once; the top ten carry about 4.5%. CD4+CD45RO+CD25- cells were isolated as memory CD4+ T cells. General study points: Tumor Treg TCRs overlapped most with tumor naive CD4+ cells. The larger cohort examined one V-J beta rearrangement, not whole repertoires.

The receptor comes from a female donor with breast cancer. This rearrangement joins TRBV28 to TRBJ1-2; weak D call: TRBD1 (5 bases). Sequencing used memory CD4+ T cells sorted from blood. Regarding subset: memory CD4+ T cells, CD4+CD45RO+CD25-. The CDR3 loop reads CASSSTGGNGYTF. CDR3 in DNA: TGTGCCAGCAGTTCAACCGGGGGGAATGGCTACACCTTC.